One sample yielded the 24 T cell receptor beta chains listed below, sequenced in a study of monozygotic twins with inflammatory bowel disease. TCRdb reworked the 5' RACE reads into one entry per CDR3 protein, no DNA. Its table lists under 150,000 distinct CDR3 sequences. The sequencing input was blood. These receptors were taken from a human donor with ulcerative colitis or Crohn's disease, or a healthy co-twin of an affected twin (not recorded which).

J is TRBJ1-6 and V is TRBV5-1; without DNA, the TCRdb call of TRBD1 cannot be checked. Germline-derived CDR1 and CDR2 are SGHRS and YFSETQ. The CDR3 is made up of 16 amino acids. The chain's CDR3 is CASSSGDREWNSPLHF.

The CDR3 reads CASSLARGTDTQYF. This chain uses TRBV7-2 with TRBJ2-3; TCRdb designates TRBD1, a call that cannot be tested without DNA. The CDR3 has 14 amino acids. Germline V gene data show CDR1 as SGHTA and CDR2 as FQGNSA. The full variable domain, with the rest looked up from reference TRBV7-2 and TRBJ2-3, is GAGVSQSPSNKVTEKGKDVELRCDPISGHTALYWYRQSLGQGLEFLIYFQGNSAPDKSGLPSDRFSAERTGGSVSTLTIQRTQQEDSAVYLCASSLARGTDTQYFGPGTRLTVL.

The chain uses TRBV5-1 and TRBJ2-5; TCRdb names TRBD2, which stays unverified in the absence of DNA. Germline V gives CDR1 SGHRS, CDR2 YFSETQ. The CDR3 length is 15 residues. Here the CDR3 reads CASSLAPSGQETQYF.

J is TRBJ2-5 and V is TRBV24-1; lacking DNA, the TRBD1 call made by TCRdb goes unchecked. The germline CDR1 and CDR2 sequences are KGHDR and SFDVKD. CDR3 size: 14 residues. CDR3 residues: CATSDYRGQETQYF.

The V and J genes are TRBV5-1 and TRBJ1-4. CDR1 is SGHRS and CDR2 is YFSETQ in the germline V gene. The CDR3 is 15 amino acids. CDR3 amino acids: CASSLGPESNEKLFF.

The J gene is TRBJ1-5, the V gene TRBV7-2. CDR1 SGHTA and CDR2 FQGNSA come from the germline V gene. The CDR3 consists of 16 residues. This CDR3 reads CASGSKGTLEGQPQHF.

The genes are TRBV7-2 and TRBJ1-2. This CDR3 is 13 amino acids long. CDR1 SGHTA and CDR2 FQGNSA come from the germline V gene. The CDR3 reads CASSLVGQVGYTF.

The chain carries TRBV6-4 and TRBJ1-5; the D gene TCRdb calls, TRBD1, cannot be checked with no DNA. CDR1 and CDR2 (germline): MRHNA, SNTAGT. The CDR3 runs 13 residues. CDR3: CASSPGGNQPQHF.

This chain joins TRBV2 and TRBJ2-7. This CDR3 contains 13 residues. Germline V gives CDR1 SNHLY, CDR2 FYNNEI. The CDR3 here is CASSRQAGYEQYF.

The chain is built from TRBV12-3 or TRBV12-4 and TRBJ1-2; no DNA is available, so the TRBD1 call from TCRdb remains unchecked. This CDR3 comprises 15 residues. The CDR3 reads CASSSTSGGHYGYTF.

The rearrangement joins TRBV5-1 to TRBJ1-1; TCRdb proposes TRBD1, but this gene call is untestable without DNA. This CDR3 region has 14 residues. Germline-derived CDR1 and CDR2 are SGHRS and YFSETQ. Here the CDR3 reads CVSSMTGRDTEAFF. Combining the CDR3 with reference TRBV5-1 and TRBJ1-1 gives the whole variable domain KAGVTQTPRYLIKTRGQQVTLSCSPISGHRSVSWYQQTPGQGLQFLFEYFSETQRNKGNFPGRFSGRQFSNSRSEMNVSTLELGDSALYLCVSSMTGRDTEAFFGQGTRLTVV.

The gene calls are TRBV27 and TRBJ2-3; TCRdb's D gene call, TRBD2, goes unchecked for lack of DNA. The germline V gene encodes CDR1 MNHEY and CDR2 SMNVEV (reference sequence). The CDR3 runs to 13 residues. CDR3: CASTSGLTDTQYF.

The rearrangement links TRBV5-1 to TRBJ1-1; TCRdb picks TRBD1, but there is no DNA to check that call. The CDR3 totals 15 residues. The germline V gene encodes CDR1 SGHRS and CDR2 YFSETQ. CDR3 region: CASSGQGGLFPEAFF.

The rearrangement joins TRBV7-3 to TRBJ2-4; TCRdb picks TRBD1, but there is no DNA to check that call. Germline V gives CDR1 SGHTA, CDR2 FQGTGA. The CDR3 length is 15 residues. The CDR3 here is CASSSSGGASNIQYF.

The chain is built from TRBV5-1 and TRBJ2-3; the D call from TCRdb, TRBD1, cannot be confirmed without DNA. The CDR3 extends over 15 amino acids. Germline CDR1 reads SGHRS; CDR2 reads YFSETQ. The CDR3: CASSKGTGEPDTQYF.

This rearrangement joins TRBV20-1 to TRBJ1-2. CDR3 length: 12 residues. Germline lookup yields CDR1 DFQATT and CDR2 SNEGSKA (reference sequence). The CDR3 reads CSAREGSYGYTF.

The chain couples TRBV29-1 to TRBJ2-7. The CDR3 is 11 residues long. In germline, CDR1 is SQVTM, CDR2 ANQGSEA. CDR3 in amino acids: CSVSTTYEQYF.

The V gene is TRBV6-1, the J gene TRBJ1-5. In germline, CDR1 is MNHNS, CDR2 SASEGT. This CDR3 is 13 amino acids long. CDR3 sequence: CASSGGVDQPQHF.

The V call is TRBV3-1, the J call TRBJ2-7; the D call from TCRdb, TRBD2, cannot be confirmed without DNA. There are 13 residues in the CDR3. Germline lookup yields CDR1 LGHDT and CDR2 YNNKEL (reference sequence). CDR3 amino acids: CASSQLAGGEQYF.

The rearrangement uses TRBV20-1 and TRBJ2-3. Per the germline V gene, CDR1 is DFQATT and CDR2 is SNEGSKA (reference sequence). CDR3 length equals 14 residues. CDR3 amino acids: CSASRETSPGTQYF.

V and J are TRBV7-9 and TRBJ2-3. The V gene's germline CDR1 is SEHNR and CDR2 FQNEAQ (reference sequence). The CDR3 consists of 17 residues. The CDR3 sequence: CASTQGVSSKVTDTQYF.

The chain is built from TRBV3-1 and TRBJ2-7. The CDR3 is 13 amino acids. Per the germline V gene, CDR1 is LGHDT and CDR2 is YNNKEL (reference sequence). The CDR3 here is CASSPAGPYEQYF.

This chain links TRBV7-2 with TRBJ1-2; checking the TCRdb D call of TRBD1 is not possible without DNA. The V gene's germline CDR1 is SGHTA and CDR2 FQGNSA. This CDR3 has 15 amino acids. The CDR3 loop is CASSPQDNPNYGYTF. The whole variable domain, filled in from reference TRBV7-2 and TRBJ1-2, reads GAGVSQSPSNKVTEKGKDVELRCDPISGHTALYWYRQSLGQGLEFLIYFQGNSAPDKSGLPSDRFSAERTGGSVSTLTIQRTQQEDSAVYLCASSPQDNPNYGYTFGSGTRLTVV.

The chain has TRBV6-2 or TRBV6-3 and TRBJ1-1; TCRdb's D call, TRBD1, is unchecked because there is no DNA. Germline values: CDR1 MNHEY, CDR2 SVGEGT. The CDR3 has 15 residues. This CDR3 reads CASRRPGPRTTEAFF.